The rows below give T cell receptor beta chains drawn from one sample of a study of T-cell reconstitution after alpha-beta-depleted transplantation in children. TCRdb used MiXCR to reprocess the PCR reads, holding one entry per CDR3 protein. The sample consists of about 460,000 distinct CDR3 sequences, about an eighth of them appearing once. This specimen was PBMCs, mostly from graft donor cells, taken 180 days after TCRalphabeta/CD19-depleted stem cell transplant. The receptor source for this set is a female patient aged 2 to 10 who had a stem cell transplant for aplastic anemia, so the T cells may come from the graft donor. Both conserved end residues are part of each CDR3. Fields, in order: J gene, V gene, clone size, D gene, CDR3 DNA, CDR3 protein. A D gene is named only where the DNA matches it firmly. Clone size appears in some rows only: once, few, many, or a class for an expanded clone.

TRBJ2-7	TRBV27	NA	TRBD2	TGTGCCAGCAGTTTTACGGGGGGTCTCTACGAGCAGTACTTC	CASSFTGGLYEQYF
TRBJ1-5	TRBV20-1	few	NA	TGCAGTGCTAGGACCGGGCTCAATCAGCCCCAGCATTTT	CSARTGLNQPQHF
TRBJ2-1	TRBV7-6	many	TRBD2	TGTGCCAGCAGCGGTATTAGCGGGACATACAATGAGCAGTTCTTC	CASSGISGTYNEQFF
TRBJ1-2	TRBV7-9	few	NA	TGTGCCAGCAGCTTAACGGAGCGGGACAACTATGGCTACACCTTC	CASSLTERDNYGYTF
TRBJ1-1	TRBV4-1	many	NA	TGCGCCAGCAGCCAAGAAAGTGTTTTCACTGAAGCTTTCTTT	CASSQESVFTEAFF
TRBJ2-4	TRBV6-5	NA	NA	TGTGCCAGCAGTTACTCTTCGAGGGCCAAAAACATTCAGTACTTC	CASSYSSRAKNIQYF
TRBJ2-3	TRBV4-2	few	TRBD1	TGTGCCAGCAGCCTGGGGGACAGGGGGCTGACAGATACGCAGTATTTT	CASSLGDRGLTDTQYF
TRBJ2-5	TRBV11-2	NA	NA	TGTGCCAGCAGCCCCGACAGGCGACATCCGTGGGAGACCCAGTACTTC	CASSPDRRHPWETQYF
TRBJ1-5	TRBV20-1	NA	TRBD1	TGCAGTGGAAGACAGGGCAGTGAGCCCCAGCATTTT	CSGRQGSEPQHF
TRBJ2-3	TRBV7-2	few	TRBD2	TGTGCCAGCAGCTTACTAGCGGCCACAGATACGCAGTATTTT	CASSLLAATDTQYF
TRBJ2-7	TRBV9	few	TRBD1	TGTGCCAGCAGCCCTCGACAGGGTGGTGGCTCCTACGAGCAGTACTTC	CASSPRQGGGSYEQYF
TRBJ2-1	TRBV7-9	many	NA	TGTGCCAGCAGCTTTCATGAGCAGTTCTTC	CASSFHEQFF
TRBJ2-1	TRBV12-3/TRBV12-4	NA	TRBD2	TGTGCCAGCAGTTTACTGGCGGGAGTAAACAATGAGCAGTTCTTC	CASSLLAGVNNEQFF
TRBJ2-7	TRBV7-6	NA	NA	TGTGCCAGCAGCCTGCCGGGCAGGGACTACGAGCAGTACTTC	CASSLPGRDYEQYF
TRBJ2-7	TRBV7-2	few	TRBD1	TGTGCCAGCAGCGGGACAGGAAGGGGCCCAGAGCAGTACTTC	CASSGTGRGPEQYF
TRBJ2-2	TRBV12-3/TRBV12-4	NA	TRBD1	TGTGCCAGCACCCAGACAGGGTCTGGGCATCGAGCCGGGGAGCTGTTTTTT	CASTQTGSGHRAGELFF
TRBJ2-5	TRBV7-9	NA	TRBD1	TGTGCCAGCAGCTTGTTACAGGGGAACCAAGAGACCCAGTACTTC	CASSLLQGNQETQYF
TRBJ2-1	TRBV20-1	few	NA	TGCAGTGCTAGAGATCTCCCTGCCTACAATGAGCAGTTCTTC	CSARDLPAYNEQFF
TRBJ1-6	TRBV4-3	few	NA	TGCGCCAGCAGCCAAGATACGACGCAACCCCAACCCCTCCACTTT	CASSQDTTQPQPLHF
TRBJ1-2	TRBV10-2	NA	NA	TGCGCCAACAGTGAGTCGACCAGGGCTAACTATGGCTACACCTTC	CANSESTRANYGYTF
TRBJ2-3	TRBV29-1	NA	TRBD2	TGCAGCGTTGCTTCTAGCGGGAGTGGCACAGATACGCAGTATTTT	CSVASSGSGTDTQYF
TRBJ2-2	TRBV7-9	few	TRBD2	TGTGCCAGCAGCTTATGGGCGGGAGGGCCCGGGGAGCTGTTTTTT	CASSLWAGGPGELFF
TRBJ2-3	TRBV28	few	TRBD2	TGTGCCAGCAGTTCTCTAGCGGCTCCCAGCACAGATACGCAGTATTTT	CASSSLAAPSTDTQYF
TRBJ2-1	TRBV10-1	few	TRBD2	TGCGCCAGCAGTGCGGGGACGACTAGCGGGAGGGCCGGTGAGCAGTTCTTC	CASSAGTTSGRAGEQFF
TRBJ2-2	TRBV12-3/TRBV12-4	few	NA	TGTGCCAGCAGTCACCAAGAACCTTGGAGCCGGGAGCTGTTTTTT	CASSHQEPWSRELFF
TRBJ2-1	TRBV11-1	few	TRBD2	TGTGCCAGCAGCTTAGCGTCCTGGCGGGAGTTCTATGGTGGTGAGCAGTTCTTC	CASSLASWREFYGGEQFF
TRBJ1-6	TRBV12-3/TRBV12-4	NA	NA	TGTGCCAGCAGCCCACTACCGTTCACTCTTAATTCACCCCTCCACTTT	CASSPLPFTLNSPLHF
TRBJ2-2	TRBV19	few	TRBD2	TGTGCCAGTAGCCCTACCGGGACTACGGTAACCGGGGAGCTGTTTTTT	CASSPTGTTVTGELFF
TRBJ2-1	TRBV14	NA	TRBD1	TGTGCCAGCAGCCTTCGACTCGGACAGGGGACGGGGAATGAGCAGTTCTTC	CASSLRLGQGTGNEQFF
TRBJ2-5	TRBV2	few	NA	TGTGCCAGCAGTGTCCACTACTCACAAGAGACCCAGTACTTC	CASSVHYSQETQYF
TRBJ2-7	TRBV20-1	NA	NA	TGCAGTGCTAGAGACCCAGGGGACGGCTACGAGCAGTACTTC	CSARDPGDGYEQYF
TRBJ1-5	TRBV28	few	TRBD1	TGTGCCAGCAGCCTCGGGACAGGACGTCTTATTAGCAATCAGCCCCAGCATTTT	CASSLGTGRLISNQPQHF
TRBJ2-5	TRBV20-1	NA	NA	TGCAGTGCTAGCGTGCACTCAGAGATGGGCCACGAGACCCAGTACTTC	CSASVHSEMGHETQYF
TRBJ2-7	TRBV28	few	TRBD2	TGTGCCAGCAGCTTCTTTTTCCTCCGGGATAGCGGGGAGAACTCCTACGAGCAGTACTTC	CASSFFFLRDSGENSYEQYF
TRBJ1-6	TRBV5-1	many	TRBD1	TGCGCCAGCAGCCCGGGACAGATTAATTCACCCCTCCACTTT	CASSPGQINSPLHF
TRBJ1-2	TRBV4-1	NA	NA	TGCGCCAGCAGCCATGAAGGAGGGGGAGGCTACCTTTCGAGAGGCTATGGCTACACCTTC	CASSHEGGGGYLSRGYGYTF
TRBJ2-3	TRBV20-1	NA	NA	TGCAGTGCTTATGGCCCGGCTTGGAAGGGCACAGATACGCAGTATTTT	CSAYGPAWKGTDTQYF
TRBJ2-7	TRBV13	few	TRBD2	TGTGCCAGCAGCTTAGCCGGGAGGGCCGTAGAGCAGTACTTC	CASSLAGRAVEQYF
TRBJ2-7	TRBV10-1	few	NA	TGCGCCAGCAGTGAGGAGAAACCGTACTTC	CASSEEKPYF
TRBJ2-3	TRBV24-1	few	NA	TGTGCCACCATAGTTGGCTTCACAGATACGCAGTATTTT	CATIVGFTDTQYF
TRBJ2-1	TRBV9	NA	NA	TGTGCCAGCAGCGTAGATCCAGCCGGGCCGGCCTACAATGAGCAGTTCTTC	CASSVDPAGPAYNEQFF
TRBJ2-1	TRBV11-2	NA	NA	TGTGCCAGCAGCTTCCGGCGGGAAGGCTCCTACAATGAGCAGTTCTTC	CASSFRREGSYNEQFF